This T cell receptor (beta chain) came from a study of regulatory T cells in long-lasting Graves disease. Overall study findings and caveats: The analysis examined peripheral blood only and excluded thyroid tissue.

iRepertoire HTBI primers and Arm-PCR of CDR3 regions built TCR beta libraries. TCRdb recomputed calls from the multiplex PCR reads with MiXCR, one row per CDR3 protein. The table shows some 600,000 distinct CDR3 sequences, with 16% occurring only once. Regarding time point: newly diagnosed GD, antithyroid drugs for less than 3 months. Extracted PBMC RNA gave rise to the TCR library. Germline V gene data show CDR1 as ENHRY and CDR2 as SYGVKD. V shed 11 bases and J shed 2 bases, with 20 bases lying between them. The CDR3 totals 15 residues. In the case of this clonotype: Its antigen is as yet unknown.

These data were also reused for a study on T cells in Graves' hyperthyroidism and ophthalmopathy.

The chain employs TRBV10-3 and TRBJ2-3; no definite D call. The material was peripheral blood mononuclear cells (PBMCs), obtained at new diagnosis, from a patient treated with antithyroid drugs. This receptor was identified in a young man with Graves disease. CDR3 nucleotides: TGTGCCGCCCACTTTTTTAAGGCCCCCACAGATACGCAGTATTTT. This translates into CAAHFFKAPTDTQYF.